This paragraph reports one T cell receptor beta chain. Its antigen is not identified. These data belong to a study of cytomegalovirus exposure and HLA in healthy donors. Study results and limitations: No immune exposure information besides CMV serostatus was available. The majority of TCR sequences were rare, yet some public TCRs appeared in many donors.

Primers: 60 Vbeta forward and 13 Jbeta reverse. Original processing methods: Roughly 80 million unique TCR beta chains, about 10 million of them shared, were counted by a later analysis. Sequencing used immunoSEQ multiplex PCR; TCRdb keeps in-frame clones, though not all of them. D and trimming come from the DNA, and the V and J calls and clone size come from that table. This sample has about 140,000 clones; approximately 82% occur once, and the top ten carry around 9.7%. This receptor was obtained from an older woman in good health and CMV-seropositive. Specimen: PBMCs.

In nucleotides, the CDR3 is TGTGCCATCAGTGAGCCAAAAATCTCTAGCGGGAGTGCGACCCAGTACTTC. Its translation is CAISEPKISSGSATQYF. The chain joins TRBV10-3 to TRBJ2-5; 10 bases line up with TRBD2. Germline CDR1 and CDR2: ENHRY and SYGVKD. With V trimmed by 2 bases and J by 7 bases, 13 bases remained unmatched. This CDR3 has 17 residues.